The 15 T cell receptor beta chains presented below share a single source sample, sequenced in a study of T-cell reconstitution after alpha-beta-depleted transplantation in children. TCRbeta library construction was performed incorporating unique molecular identifiers. One entry per CDR3 protein results from TCRdb running MiXCR on the PCR reads. Seen here are around 680,000 distinct CDR3 sequences, around a sixth observed once, and the top ten hold approximately 1.1%. The sample in question was PBMCs from the stem cell graft donor, obtained from the stem cell graft. Receptors were obtained from a human donor who donated a stem cell graft to a child with acute myeloid leukemia.

In this sample, this clonotype turned up a few times. For the CDR3, the DNA is TGCGCCAGCAGGACCGGAAAGAACACTGAAGCTTTCTTT. Its protein is CASRTGKNTEAFF. This sequence joins TRBV5-1 and TRBJ1-1; no reliable D call. CDR1 is SGHRS, CDR2 YFSETQ, per germline. CDR3 length: 13 amino acids. V was clipped by 5 bases and J by 1 base, with 9 bases between them. The full variable domain, with the rest looked up from reference TRBV5-1 and TRBJ1-1, is KAGVTQTPRYLIKTRGQQVTLSCSPISGHRSVSWYQQTPGQGLQFLFEYFSETQRNKGNFPGRFSGRQFSNSRSEMNVSTLELGDSALYLCASRTGKNTEAFFGQGTRLTVV.

The V gene is TRBV6-6, the J gene TRBJ1-1; D is possibly TRBD1 (6 bases). The ends were cut back, 5 bases at V and 7 bases at J, with 14 bases in the middle. CDR3 length: 13 residues. Germline V gives CDR1 MNHNY, CDR2 SVGAGI (reference sequence). The CDR3 nucleotides read TGTGCCAGCAGTCACAGGGATAGCGGTGAAGCTTTCTTT. This encodes CASSHRDSGEAFF.

The V and J genes are TRBV7-8 and TRBJ1-1; 8 nucleotides align to TRBD1. The CDR3 spans 14 residues. V trimming: 6 bases; J trimming: 5 bases; junction bases outside the gene matches: 8. From germline, CDR1 is SGHVS and CDR2 FQNEAQ. The CDR3 sequence: CASRSTGAWTEAFF. Written as DNA, the CDR3 is TGTGCCAGCAGGTCGACAGGGGCTTGGACTGAAGCTTTCTTT.

The rearrangement joins TRBV4-3 to TRBJ2-1, with D possibly TRBD2 on 5 matching bases. The CDR3 extends over 18 amino acids. Germline-derived CDR1 and CDR2 are LGHNA and YSLEER. Trimming cost V 1 base and J 3 bases, with 19 bases left between them. The CDR3 nucleotides are TGCGCCAGCAGCCAAGGCCCCCCTAGGGCTGACTACTACAATGAGCAGTTCTTC. The encoded protein is CASSQGPPRADYYNEQFF.

This chain joins TRBV14 and TRBJ2-7; no reliable D call. The CDR3 contains 17 residues. V lost 0 bases and J lost 1, with 16 bases in between. Germline V gives CDR1 SGHDN, CDR2 FVKESK. The CDR3 spells CASSQDLAGPRSYEQYF. Written as DNA, the CDR3 is TGTGCCAGCAGCCAAGATCTGGCCGGACCTCGATCCTACGAGCAGTACTTC.

The sample holds a few counts of this clonotype. The CDR3 reads CASSLPGQMRGYTF. CDR3 sequence (DNA): TGTGCCAGCAGCCTACCGGGACAGATGCGTGGCTACACCTTC. This sequence joins TRBV7-9 and TRBJ1-2; 7 positions match TRBD1. Germline CDR1 reads SEHNR; CDR2 reads FQNEAQ (reference sequence). The CDR3 length is 14 residues. V gave up 5 bases and J gave up 7 bases; unmatched junction bases: 10.

This clonotype was picked up a small number of times. The chain couples TRBV7-2 to TRBJ2-3; D might be TRBD1 (5 bases). The CDR3 sequence is 16 residues long. Germline CDR1 is SGHTA and CDR2 is FQGNSA. V was clipped by 2 bases and J by 0 bases, with 12 bases between them. The CDR3 sequence: CASSLNRQTSTDTQYF. The DNA of the CDR3 is TGTGCCAGCAGCTTAAACAGACAGACTAGCACAGATACGCAGTATTTT.

This clonotype was counted between two and nine times. The chain carries TRBV9 and TRBJ2-2; D is uncertain. Deletions cut 2 bases from V and 5 bases from J, with 4 bases between. This CDR3 region has 12 residues. Germline values: CDR1 SGDLS, CDR2 YYNGEE. CDR3 nucleotide sequence: TGTGCCAGCAGCGTCATGACCGGGGAGCTGTTTTTT. Translation gives CASSVMTGELFF. Drawing the rest from reference TRBV9 and TRBJ2-2, the complete variable domain is DSGVTQTPKHLITATGQRVTLRCSPRSGDLSVYWYQQSLDQGLQFLIQYYNGEERAKGNILERFSAQQFPDLHSELNLSSLELGDSALYFCASSVMTGELFFGEGSRLTVL.

Many counts were recorded for this clonotype. The gene calls are TRBV20-1 and TRBJ2-3, with 9 bases lining up with TRBD2. The CDR3 consists of 14 residues. Germline loops: CDR1 DFQATT, CDR2 SNEGSKA (reference sequence). V shed 5 bases and J 8 bases; nucleotides not matched to a gene: 11. The CDR3 region is CSALLAGGPGTQYF. For the CDR3, the DNA is TGCAGTGCTTTGCTCGCGGGGGGGCCGGGTACGCAGTATTTT.

This clonotype came up many times. This chain links TRBV20-1 with TRBJ2-1; D unclear. In germline, CDR1 is DFQATT, CDR2 SNEGSKA (reference sequence). Trimming removed 3 bases at V and 0 bases at J, with 6 bases between. The length of the CDR3 is 13 residues. CDR3 in DNA: TGCAGTGCTAGGCTACGCTCCTACAATGAGCAGTTCTTC. Translation: CSARLRSYNEQFF.

The rearrangement uses TRBV4-2 and TRBJ2-2, with D perhaps matching TRBD2 (5 bases). Trimming cost V 2 bases and J 3 bases, with 10 bases left between them. The CDR3 is made up of 15 amino acids. The V gene's germline CDR1 is LGHNA and CDR2 YNFKEQ. The CDR3 protein is CASSQRSGHTGELFF. CDR3 nucleotides: TGTGCCAGCAGCCAACGAAGCGGACACACCGGGGAGCTGTTTTTT.

To note about this clonotype: An end of the junction differs from the germline gene, which may be a read error. The chain employs TRBV20-1 and TRBJ1-1, with D possibly TRBD1 on 6 matching bases. CDR1 and CDR2 from the germline V gene are DFQATT and SNEGSKA (reference sequence). This CDR3 has 17 residues. CDR3 sequence (DNA): TGCTGTGCTAGAGATTCGGGGGTCAAGAGGGGGTGGACTGAAGCTTTCTTT. This encodes CCARDSGVKRGWTEAFF.

This clonotype was picked up many times. The chain couples TRBV5-5 to TRBJ1-5; weak D call: TRBD1 (6 bases). The V gene's germline CDR1 is SGHKS and CDR2 YYEKEE (reference sequence). The germline V and J ends were trimmed by 4 bases and 5 bases, with 16 bases remaining between them. This CDR3 is built from 15 residues. CDR3 in amino acids: CASSVDSLRDQPQHF. CDR3 sequence (DNA): TGTGCCAGCAGCGTGGACAGTCTACGGGATCAGCCCCAGCATTTT.

This clonotype was found a few times. A read error may explain this, as a much larger clone is one base away. V usage is TRBV20-1 and J usage is TRBJ2-1, with 13 bases lining up with TRBD2. The V gene's germline CDR1 is DFQATT and CDR2 SNEGSKA (reference sequence). The CDR3 loop spans 14 amino acids. This CDR3 reads CCASQGTSGAMRFF. The DNA for the CDR3 is TGCTGTGCTTCACAGGGGACTAGCGGGGCGATGCGGTTCTTC.

Only a few counts were recorded for this clonotype. The chain joins TRBV4-2 to TRBJ2-3, with 8 bases identical to TRBD2. The CDR3 consists of 16 residues. CDR1 LGHNA and CDR2 YNFKEQ come from the germline V gene. With V trimmed by 5 bases and J by 4 bases, 11 bases remained unmatched. The CDR3 spells CASSSERGLVADTQYF. DNA for the CDR3: TGTGCCAGCAGCTCAGAGCGGGGGTTAGTCGCAGATACGCAGTATTTT.